The 5 T cell receptor beta chains below all came from one sample that was sequenced in a study of cytomegalovirus exposure and HLA in healthy donors. Researchers ran the PCR with 60 Vbeta and 13 Jbeta primers. Clones were sequenced by immunoSEQ multiplex PCR, and TCRdb holds only the in-frame ones, with some missing. This table holds approximately 140,000 clones, 70% to 80% found once. Sequences were obtained from PBMCs. The receptors derive from a female donor in good health and CMV-seronegative.

J is TRBJ1-5 and V is TRBV27, with TRBD1 matching 8 bases. Germline CDR1 MNHEY, CDR2 SMNVEV (reference sequence). V shed 0 bases, J shed 3 bases, and the junction held 1 base outside the gene matches. This CDR3 comprises 15 residues. The CDR3, as DNA: TGTGCCAGCAGTTTATCCAGGGGGCACAATCAGCCCCAGCATTTT. It codes for CASSLSRGHNQPQHF.

The genes are TRBV4-1 and TRBJ2-7, with D uncertain. CDR1 is MGHRA and CDR2 is YSYEKL in the germline V gene. The CDR3 is 14 residues long. Between the trimmed V and J ends, which lost 1 base and 0 bases, there was a span of 7 bases. CDR3 DNA sequence: TGCGCCAGCAGCCAAGCGCACAACTCCTACGAGCAGTACTTC. Its protein product is CASSQAHNSYEQYF.

The chain employs TRBV27 and TRBJ2-7, with 12 nucleotides matching TRBD2. From germline, CDR1 is MNHEY and CDR2 SMNVEV (reference sequence). J gave up 3 bases and V 6 bases, and 6 bases lay outside the gene matches. There are 15 residues in the CDR3. The CDR3 spells CASSQLAGGLYEQYF. Here the CDR3 DNA reads TGTGCCAGCAGCCAACTAGCGGGAGGCCTCTACGAGCAGTACTTC.

This clone showed up just once. The genes are TRBV6-5 and TRBJ2-7, with D perhaps matching TRBD1 (5 bases). With 2 bases removed from V and 1 base from J, the gap between germline ends came to 15 bases. Germline values: CDR1 MNHEY, CDR2 SVGAGI. The CDR3 runs 16 residues. The chain's CDR3 is CASSYRKDSKSYEQYF. CDR3 sequence (DNA): TGTGCCAGCAGTTACCGCAAAGACAGCAAGTCCTACGAGCAGTACTTC.

The chain is built from TRBV5-1 and TRBJ1-1, with D maybe TRBD1 (5 bases). V was trimmed by 4 bases and J by 0 bases, leaving 10 bases between them. The CDR3 is 14 residues long. Looked up from germline, CDR1 is SGHRS and CDR2 is YFSETQ. The CDR3 loop is CASSPGVMNTEAFF. In nucleotides, the CDR3 is TGCGCCAGCAGCCCGGGGGTTATGAACACTGAAGCTTTCTTT.